The entry below gives a single TCR beta chain sequence along with its context. No antigen is known for it. The sample originates from a study of cytomegalovirus exposure and HLA in healthy donors. For the study at large: Earlier, approximately 180 million T cells were analyzed, and some 120 million unique TCR beta sequences were found among them. Most donors, around 81% of some 400 genotyped, fell in the Caucasian-associated ancestry cluster.

The PCR ran on 60 Vbeta and 13 Jbeta primers. TCRdb's table, derived via immunoSEQ multiplex PCR, lists solely in-frame clones and lacks some. The profile shows about 84,000 clones, around 89% of them singletons. V lost 0 bases and J lost 3; bases outside the gene matches: 6. Looked up from germline, CDR1 is LNHNV and CDR2 is YYDKDF (reference sequence). CDR3 length equals 18 residues. Study observations and caveats: CMV serostatus was the only recorded immune exposure for donors.

The receptor comes from a man aged 18-30 years in good health and CMV-seronegative. The sample taken for sequencing was PBMCs. The rearrangement uses TRBV15 and TRBJ2-3; TRBD2 matches at 13 bases. This CDR3 reads CATSRDRTSGRATDTQYF. CDR3 in DNA: TGTGCCACCAGCAGAGATCGTACTAGCGGGAGGGCTACAGATACGCAGTATTTT.